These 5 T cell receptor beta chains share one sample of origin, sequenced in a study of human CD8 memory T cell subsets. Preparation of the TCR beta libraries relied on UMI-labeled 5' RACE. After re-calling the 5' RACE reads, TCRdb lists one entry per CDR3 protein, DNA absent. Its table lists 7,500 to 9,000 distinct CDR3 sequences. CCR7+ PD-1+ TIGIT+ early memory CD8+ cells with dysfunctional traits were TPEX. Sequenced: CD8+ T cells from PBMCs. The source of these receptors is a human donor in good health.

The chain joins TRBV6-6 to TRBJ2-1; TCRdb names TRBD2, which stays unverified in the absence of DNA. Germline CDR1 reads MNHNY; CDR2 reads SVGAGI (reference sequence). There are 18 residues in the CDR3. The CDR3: CASSYGFLTSGSRDEQFF.

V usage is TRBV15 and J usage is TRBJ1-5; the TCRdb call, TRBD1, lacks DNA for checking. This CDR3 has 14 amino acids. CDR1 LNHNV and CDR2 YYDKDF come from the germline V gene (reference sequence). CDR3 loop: CATSAPTGGRPQHF.

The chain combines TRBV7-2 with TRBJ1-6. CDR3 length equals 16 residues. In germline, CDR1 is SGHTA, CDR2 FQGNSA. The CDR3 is CASSSNAGSYNSPLHF.

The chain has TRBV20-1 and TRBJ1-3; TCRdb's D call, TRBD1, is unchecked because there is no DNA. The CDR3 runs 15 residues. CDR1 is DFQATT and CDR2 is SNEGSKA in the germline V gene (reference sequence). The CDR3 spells CSARTTGGFGNTIYF.

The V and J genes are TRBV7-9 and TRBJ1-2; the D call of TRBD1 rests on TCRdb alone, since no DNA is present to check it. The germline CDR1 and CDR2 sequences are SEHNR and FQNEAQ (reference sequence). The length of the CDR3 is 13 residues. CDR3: CASSRATGEGYTF.